This note documents a single TCR beta chain sequence. What it binds is not known. The ends were cut back, 5 bases at V and 7 bases at J, with 14 bases in the middle. The CDR3 extends over 13 amino acids. Per the germline V gene, CDR1 is MGHDK and CDR2 is SYGVNS. Amplification used 60 Vbeta primers and 13 Jbeta primers. Libraries were prepared by immunoSEQ multiplex PCR; TCRdb keeps only in-frame clonotypes and omits some of them. Of about 150,000 clones in the sample, over 70% were seen once. This entry is derived from a study of cytomegalovirus exposure and HLA in healthy donors. General study findings and limits: HLA restriction was apparent for most CMV-associated TCR beta chains in a later analysis. Per published accounts, TCR beta sequences correctly predicted the HLA-A and HLA-B alleles of most subjects. Further analysis was carried out later, and it showed several of the most significant clusters appearing linked to common viral pathogens. With later analysis, a missense DCLRE1C variant became linked to TCR beta V- and J-gene trimming.

The source of this sequence is a man in his thirties or forties in good health and CMV-seronegative. This chain links TRBV25-1 with TRBJ1-2; the D gene is possibly TRBD1 (6 bases). The source material was PBMCs. CDR3 residues: CASSPTLRGGYTF. The CDR3 nucleotides are TGTGCCAGCAGTCCAACCCTCAGGGGTGGCTACACCTTC.